This T cell receptor (beta chain) derives from a study of metastatic and nonmetastatic thyroid tumors. General study points: When malignant thyroid tumors were compared with benign nodules, TCR beta diversity was reportedly significantly higher in the malignant tumors. This held in both blood and tumor samples.

The CDR3 length is 15 residues. V shed 2 bases and J 5 bases; nucleotides not matched to a gene: 7. TCRdb re-analyzed the PCR reads using MiXCR. The data hold 25,000 to 35,000 clones, with around 15% observed a single time. Among the patients, none had received any treatment before thyroid surgery. By its share, this clone is medium-sized. Its matching antigen is unknown. Sequencing was performed on blood. The clonotype was recovered from a female donor with papillary thyroid cancer or a benign thyroid nodule (not recorded which). Some clones in this sample may be carry-over from other donors' samples. The chain employs TRBV12-3 or TRBV12-4 and TRBJ2-3; TRBD2 agrees at 7 bases. CDR3 region: CASSLSGSSGDTQYF. CDR3 nucleotide sequence: TGTGCCAGCAGTTTATCTGGGTCTAGCGGAGATACGCAGTATTTT.